This T cell receptor beta chain was obtained from a study of blood T cell repertoires in COVID-19. Study as a whole: Researchers got acute and convalescent COVID-19 samples from the United States, Italy and Spain. T cells, B-cell-depleted T cells, or PBMCs supplied cDNA or gDNA.

CDR1 MGHRA and CDR2 YSYEKL come from the germline V gene. Germline trimming cut 0 bases from V and 8 bases from J; bases unmatched to any gene: 4. The CDR3 extends over 15 amino acids. Original handling: Using reference gene primer amplification, nucleated cell counts were estimated. Method: immunoSEQ multiplex PCR; TCRdb's copy keeps in-frame clones and lacks some. The V and J calls and the clone size are those of that table, but D and trimming were determined from the DNA. The sample shows approximately 150,000 clones, roughly 80% of them seen only once. The V and J genes are TRBV4-1 and TRBJ1-6; 7 bases line up with TRBD1. The sample comprised peripheral blood. This sequence was found in a human donor in a cohort sampled during active COVID-19. CDR3 residues: CASSQEVTGDSPLHF. CDR3 in DNA: TGCGCCAGCAGCCAAGAAGTAACAGGGGATTCACCCCTCCACTTT.